Detailed here is one T cell receptor (beta chain). Its antigen is as yet unknown. The entry originates in a study of cytomegalovirus exposure and HLA in healthy donors. Sequenced by immunoSEQ multiplex PCR; TCRdb stores in-frame clones only, minus some. The table includes some 65,000 clones, roughly 96% detected once. The study's findings and limits: High sensitivity and specificity were reportedly achieved when the classifier diagnosed cytomegalovirus status. Cytomegalovirus association was listed for about 160 TCR beta chains.

The CDR3 length is 15 residues. CDR1 and CDR2 (germline): SGHDT, YYEEEE. J gave up 2 bases and V 4 bases, and 6 bases lay outside the gene matches. This chain joins TRBV5-6 and TRBJ2-5; 9 bases are shared with TRBD1. This sequence was found in a man between 18 and 29 years old in good health and CMV-seronegative. The material sequenced was PBMCs. CDR3 sequence: CASSPTGGAQETQYF. CDR3 nucleotides: TGTGCCAGCAGCCCGACAGGGGGGGCTCAAGAGACCCAGTACTTC.